Described below is a single T cell receptor (beta chain) sequence and its context. Its target is not known. The PCR had 60 Vbeta and 13 Jbeta primers. Profiling relied on immunoSEQ multiplex PCR, and the TCRdb table lists in-frame clones only, not all of them. The profile shows some 91,000 clones, around 77% of them singletons. This CDR3 is built from 15 residues. Germline assignment: CDR1 SGHTS and CDR2 YDEGEE. V lost 2 bases and J 6 bases, leaving 17 bases between the germline ends. This entry comes from a study of cytomegalovirus exposure and HLA in healthy donors. Findings and limits, study-wide: Further analysis, carried out later, found HLA-associated TCR beta chains more clonally expanded than equally common other chains.

The V and J genes are TRBV5-8 and TRBJ1-1, with D unresolved. The clonotype was recovered from a man aged 40-49 years in good health and CMV-seronegative. Sequencing input: PBMCs. DNA for the CDR3: TGTGCCAGCAGCTTACTTCGGGAGTACCACGCTGAAGCTTTCTTT. Residues: CASSLLREYHAEAFF.